The 5 T cell receptor beta chains reported below all come from one sample, sequenced in a study of immune evolution from preneoplasia to lung adenocarcinoma. Here immunoSEQ multiplex PCR was the method, and the copy in TCRdb shows in-frame clones only, minus some. The profile covers 5,500 to 6,500 clones, with 70% to 80% appearing a single time and under 6.5% taken by the ten largest. Sequenced sample: FFPE minimally invasive lung adenocarcinoma tissue. These receptor sequences come from a person between 50 and 69 years old with lung adenocarcinoma.

The rearrangement links TRBV29-1 to TRBJ1-1; weak D call: TRBD1 (6 bases). The CDR3 loop spans 14 amino acids. Germline V lookup: CDR1 SQVTM, CDR2 ANQGSEA. Trimming left V 6 bases short and J 5 bases short, with 19 bases between. The chain's CDR3 is CSVQPTGLGTEAFF. For the CDR3, the DNA is TGCAGCGTACAACCGACAGGTCTAGGGACTGAAGCTTTCTTT.

Written as DNA, the CDR3 is TGCAGCGTCGGACGGACTAACTATGGCTACACCTTC. This gives the protein CSVGRTNYGYTF. This chain connects TRBV29-1 to TRBJ1-2; no clear D gene. The CDR3 length is 12 residues. Trimming shortened V by 6 bases and J by 0 bases, and 8 bases separated the two germline ends. Germline V gives CDR1 SQVTM, CDR2 ANQGSEA.

This clone was recorded a few times. This rearrangement joins TRBV19 to TRBJ1-4; the D gene is possibly TRBD1 (6 bases). In germline, CDR1 is LNHDA, CDR2 SQIVND (reference sequence). CDR3 length: 13 amino acids. The V and J ends lost 6 bases and 6 bases respectively, with 11 bases between them. As DNA, the CDR3 is TGTGCCAGTAGCGAGGGGGTATATGAAAAACTGTTTTTT. Its protein product is CASSEGVYEKLFF.

This clone occurred once. This chain links TRBV2 with TRBJ2-7, with TRBD2 as a possible D gene (6 bases). The CDR3 extends over 14 amino acids. Germline loops: CDR1 SNHLY, CDR2 FYNNEI. Trimming left V 4 bases short and J 3 bases short, with 13 bases between. In nucleotides, the CDR3 is TGTGCCAGCAGTGTAGGGCTAGCGAGCTACGAGCAGTACTTC. Residues: CASSVGLASYEQYF.

This chain joins TRBV6-5 and TRBJ1-1; D is unclear. Looked up from germline, CDR1 is MNHEY and CDR2 is SVGAGI. Trimming cost V 5 bases and J 7 bases, with 11 bases left between them. The CDR3 covers 12 residues. The CDR3 spells CASSGQTREAFF. The CDR3 DNA follows: TGTGCCAGCAGTGGCCAGACACGTGAAGCTTTCTTT.